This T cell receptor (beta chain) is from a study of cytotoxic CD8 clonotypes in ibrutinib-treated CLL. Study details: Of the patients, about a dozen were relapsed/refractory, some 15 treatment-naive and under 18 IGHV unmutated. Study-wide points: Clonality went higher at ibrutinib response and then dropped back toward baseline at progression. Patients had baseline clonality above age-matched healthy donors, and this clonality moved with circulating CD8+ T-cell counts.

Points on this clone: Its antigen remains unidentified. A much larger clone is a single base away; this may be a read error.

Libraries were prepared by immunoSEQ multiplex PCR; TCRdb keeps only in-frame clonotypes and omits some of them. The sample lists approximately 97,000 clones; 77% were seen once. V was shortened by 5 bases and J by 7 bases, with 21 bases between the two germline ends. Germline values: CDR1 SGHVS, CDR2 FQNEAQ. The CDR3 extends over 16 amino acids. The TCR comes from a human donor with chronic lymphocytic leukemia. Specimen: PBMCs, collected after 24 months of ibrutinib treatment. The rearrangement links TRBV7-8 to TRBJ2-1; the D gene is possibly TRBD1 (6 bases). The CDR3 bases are TGTGCCAGCAGCCAAGATACACAGTCTCAGGGGAATGAGCAGTTCTTC. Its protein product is CASSQDTQSQGNEQFF.